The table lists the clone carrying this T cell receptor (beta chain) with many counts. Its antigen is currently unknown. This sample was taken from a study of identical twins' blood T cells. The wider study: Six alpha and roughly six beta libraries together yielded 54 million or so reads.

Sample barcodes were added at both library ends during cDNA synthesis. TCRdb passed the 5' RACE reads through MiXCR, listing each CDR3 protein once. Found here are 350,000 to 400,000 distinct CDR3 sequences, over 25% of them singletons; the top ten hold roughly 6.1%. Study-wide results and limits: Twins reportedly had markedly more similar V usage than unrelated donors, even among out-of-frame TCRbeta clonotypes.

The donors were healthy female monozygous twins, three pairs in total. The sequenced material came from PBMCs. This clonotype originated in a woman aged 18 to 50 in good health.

The CDR3, as DNA: TGCGCCAGCAGCTGGGGAGCAAGATCCACTGAAGCTTTCTTT. Protein sequence: CASSWGARSTEAFF. V usage is TRBV5-1 and J usage is TRBJ1-1; D is undetermined. Germline V CDR1 and CDR2: SGHRS, YFSETQ. With 3 bases removed from V and 4 bases from J, the gap between germline ends came to 13 bases. This CDR3 comprises 14 residues.